The next 29 T cell receptor beta chains were all read from a single sample in a study of blood T cells in healthy people across ages. A sample-barcoded 5' primer and a J-beta primer mix were used in a second PCR of roughly 6 to 11 cycles. TCRdb itself ran the 5' RACE reads through MiXCR, one entry per CDR3 protein. The sample shows about a million distinct CDR3 sequences, around 54% of them seen only once. The sample was blood. The receptors shown here come from a woman aged 55 to 70 in good health.

In its sample, this clonotype was seen many times. This rearrangement joins TRBV4-3 to TRBJ1-5; D is undetermined. This CDR3 comprises 16 residues. Germline V gene lookup returns CDR1 LGHNA and CDR2 YSLEER. Deletions cut 0 bases from V and 7 bases from J, with 16 bases between. For the CDR3, the DNA is TGCGCCAGCAGCCAAGATCCCGCCGGCGGCGAACAGCCCCAGCATTTT. Its protein is CASSQDPAGGEQPQHF.

This clonotype was seen a few times. J is TRBJ2-5 and V is TRBV20-1; D unclear. The J call may be faulty, since TRBJ2-7 better matches the DNA end. This CDR3 contains 10 residues. Germline lookup yields CDR1 DFQATT and CDR2 SNEGSKA (reference sequence). The CDR3 DNA reads TGCAGTGCTAACCAATACGAGCAGTACTTC. This codes for CSANQYEQYF.

This clonotype was seen many times. This chain uses TRBV7-9 with TRBJ2-7; D is perhaps TRBD1 (5 bases). CDR1 and CDR2 from the germline V gene are SEHNR and FQNEAQ (reference sequence). This CDR3 region has 14 residues. V lost 5 bases and J lost 2, with 13 bases in between. The CDR3 loop reads CASSLGHGAYEQYF. In DNA, the CDR3 is TGTGCCAGCAGCCTCGGACATGGGGCCTACGAGCAGTACTTC.

The V gene is TRBV3-1, the J gene TRBJ1-5, with D uncertain. Germline CDR1 reads LGHDT; CDR2 reads YNNKEL (reference sequence). Trimming cost V 1 base and J 5 bases, with 6 bases left between them. The CDR3 contains 13 residues. The CDR3 bases are TGTGCCAGCAGCCAAGGTGATGATCAGCCCCAGCATTTT. Its protein product is CASSQGDDQPQHF.

V usage is TRBV20-1 and J usage is TRBJ2-3; 7 bases fit TRBD1. This CDR3 is built from 13 residues. Germline-derived CDR1 and CDR2 are DFQATT and SNEGSKA (reference sequence). The junction had 7 bases not matched to a gene; V was cut back by 5 bases and J by 5 bases. The CDR3 sequence: CSADRVGRDTQYF. As DNA, the CDR3 is TGCAGTGCTGACAGGGTGGGAAGAGATACGCAGTATTTT.

The J gene is TRBJ2-5, the V gene TRBV20-1, with a tentative D call TRBD1 (5 bases). The better agreement between TRBJ2-7 and the DNA end casts doubt on the J call. Germline V gives CDR1 DFQATT, CDR2 SNEGSKA (reference sequence). This CDR3 has 13 amino acids. The CDR3, as DNA: TGCAGTGCTAGATGGGCAGGGATCGACGAGCAGTACTTC. This codes for CSARWAGIDEQYF.

This clonotype has just a few counts. The gene calls are TRBV20-1 and TRBJ2-7; D is uncertain. The CDR3 runs to 13 residues. Germline V gene data show CDR1 as DFQATT and CDR2 as SNEGSKA (reference sequence). V gave up 1 base and J gave up 0 bases, with 7 bases separating them. Here the CDR3 DNA reads TGCAGTGCTAGAGGTCGGAACTCCTACGAGCAGTACTTC. Translated, it gives CSARGRNSYEQYF.

This chain uses TRBV7-9 with TRBJ2-7, with TRBD2 as a possible D gene (5 bases). The germline V gene has CDR1 SEHNR and CDR2 FQNEAQ (reference sequence). V was clipped by 5 bases and J by 5 bases, with 13 bases between them. This CDR3 is built from 13 residues. The CDR3 spells CASSPGDFNEQYF. DNA for the CDR3: TGTGCCAGCAGCCCCGGGGATTTCAACGAGCAGTACTTC.

This clonotype was seen more than once but under ten times. This chain uses TRBV15 with TRBJ2-5, with 7 bases aligning to TRBD2. J was trimmed by 2 bases and V by 0 bases; bases with no gene match: 6. Looked up from germline, CDR1 is LNHNV and CDR2 is YYDKDF (reference sequence). CDR3 length equals 16 residues. The CDR3 DNA is TGTGCCACCAGCAGAGATATTGCGGGAGTTCAAGAGACCCAGTACTTC. Translating it yields CATSRDIAGVQETQYF.

Only a few counts were recorded for this clonotype. CDR3 coding DNA: TGTGCCAGCCTTACTAGCGGGAGTATGGGAGCCAAAAACATTCAGTACTTC. It yields the protein CASLTSGSMGAKNIQYF. The gene calls are TRBV2 and TRBJ2-4, with 11 bases that match TRBD2. The CDR3 is 17 residues long. CDR1 and CDR2 (germline): SNHLY, FYNNEI. After removal of 8 bases from V and 0 bases from J, the junction contained 9 bases not matched to a gene.

Only one count was recorded for this clonotype. The chain employs TRBV4-1 and TRBJ2-7; 9 bases align to TRBD2. Germline trimming cut 2 bases from V and 2 bases from J; bases unmatched to any gene: 4. This CDR3 region has 15 residues. Per the germline V gene, CDR1 is MGHRA and CDR2 is YSYEKL. Here the CDR3 DNA reads TGCGCCAGCAGCCAATTAGCGGGAGTAACCTACGAGCAGTACTTC. Its protein product is CASSQLAGVTYEQYF.

The chain carries TRBV20-1 and TRBJ2-7, with D unresolved. CDR3 length: 14 amino acids. Germline V gives CDR1 DFQATT, CDR2 SNEGSKA (reference sequence). Trimming took off 2 bases at V and 0 bases at J, with 11 bases between the two ends. The DNA for the CDR3 is TGCAGTGCTAGATCCGGGTTCAGCTCCTACGAGCAGTACTTC. Amino acids: CSARSGFSSYEQYF.

The chain carries TRBV5-6 and TRBJ1-2; D call uncertain. Germline V gene lookup returns CDR1 SGHDT and CDR2 YYEEEE. The length of the CDR3 is 15 residues. V dropped 0 bases and J dropped 4 bases, with 13 bases sitting between them. The CDR3 DNA sequence: TGTGCCAGCAGCTTGGATGGCGGCGCCGTCTATGGCTACACCTTC. It yields the protein CASSLDGGAVYGYTF.

V usage is TRBV7-9 and J usage is TRBJ2-7; 8 bases are a match to TRBD2. CDR1 and CDR2 from the germline V gene are SEHNR and FQNEAQ (reference sequence). With V trimmed by 0 bases and J by 2 bases, 3 bases remained unmatched. This CDR3 comprises 15 residues. CDR3 nucleotides: TGTGCCAGCAGCTTAGCAAGCGGGAGTGCCTACGAGCAGTACTTC. Translation gives CASSLASGSAYEQYF.

This chain joins TRBV29-1 and TRBJ2-7; no reliable D call. Looked up from germline, CDR1 is SQVTM and CDR2 is ANQGSEA. The CDR3 covers 13 residues. Trimming shortened V by 3 bases and J by 7 bases, and 16 bases separated the two germline ends. The CDR3 spells CSVDPRSYNEQYF. CDR3 coding DNA: TGCAGCGTTGATCCCAGGTCCTACAATGAGCAGTACTTC.

J is TRBJ2-1 and V is TRBV3-1, with D hard to call. Germline CDR1 reads LGHDT; CDR2 reads YNNKEL (reference sequence). This CDR3 has 16 amino acids. Deletions cut 1 base from V and 5 bases from J, with 15 bases between. In DNA form, the CDR3 reads TGTGCCAGCAGCCAAGGATATGGCGGAACGGACAATGAGCAGTTCTTC. As protein: CASSQGYGGTDNEQFF.

The rearrangement links TRBV27 to TRBJ2-3; D may be TRBD1 (5 bases). There are 15 residues in the CDR3. CDR1 is MNHEY and CDR2 is SMNVEV in the germline V gene (reference sequence). The ends were cut back, 3 bases at V and 1 base at J, with 11 bases in the middle. The CDR3 sequence: CASSLLQVGTDTQYF. In DNA form, the CDR3 reads TGTGCCAGCAGTTTGCTACAGGTTGGCACAGATACGCAGTATTTT.

The rearrangement joins TRBV7-9 to TRBJ2-3; 13 bases line up with TRBD2. The CDR3 is made up of 14 amino acids. V shed 5 bases and J 10 bases; nucleotides not matched to a gene: 6. CDR1 and CDR2 (germline): SEHNR, FQNEAQ (reference sequence). In DNA form, the CDR3 reads TGTGCCAGCAGCCCTGGACTAGCGGGAGCTCCGCAGTATTTT. Its translation is CASSPGLAGAPQYF.

The chain is built from TRBV11-2 and TRBJ1-2; no reliable D call. The germline V gene encodes CDR1 SGHAT and CDR2 FQNNGV. The CDR3 has 15 amino acids. Trimming took off 1 base at V and 0 bases at J, with 9 bases between the two ends. Here the CDR3 DNA reads TGTGCCAGCAGCTTAGTCGGGCCAGCTAACTATGGCTACACCTTC. The encoded protein is CASSLVGPANYGYTF.

The chain uses TRBV20-1 and TRBJ2-4; 7 bases are shared with TRBD1. The CDR3 spans 15 residues. The germline gives CDR1 DFQATT, CDR2 SNEGSKA (reference sequence). V lost 5 bases, J lost 0 bases, and 7 bases stayed unmatched. The CDR3 DNA reads as TGCAGTGCTGAGAGAGGGGGCTCAGCCAAAAACATTCAGTACTTC. Translated, it gives CSAERGGSAKNIQYF.

V and J are TRBV28 and TRBJ1-1; D is perhaps TRBD1 (5 bases). Germline-derived CDR1 and CDR2 are MDHEN and SYDVKM. V was shortened by 6 bases and J by 10 bases, with 12 bases between the two germline ends. The CDR3 has 11 residues. The CDR3 bases are TGTGCCAGCAGCTTAAACGGGGCAGCTTTCTTT. It translates to CASSLNGAAFF. The variable domain in full, with the rest retrieved from reference TRBV28 and TRBJ1-1, is DVKVTQSSRYLVKRTGEKVFLECVQDMDHENMFWYRQDPGLGLRLIYFSYDVKMKEKGDIPEGYSVSREKKERFSLILESASTNQTSMYLCASSLNGAAFFGQGTRLTVV.

The rearrangement links TRBV2 to TRBJ2-2; 8 bases agree with TRBD2. V dropped 4 bases and J dropped 7; count of bases not matched to a gene: 8. The germline V gene encodes CDR1 SNHLY and CDR2 FYNNEI. The CDR3 is 15 residues long. The CDR3 DNA sequence: TGTGCCAGCAGTGGGTCGGGAGGGCCCGGCGGGGAGCTGTTTTTT. Its translation: CASSGSGGPGGELFF.

V and J are TRBV30 and TRBJ2-7, with TRBD1 matching over 8 bases. Germline-derived CDR1 and CDR2 are GTSNPN and SVGIG (reference sequence). J was trimmed by 2 bases and V by 2 bases; bases with no gene match: 5. The CDR3 sequence is 14 residues long. The CDR3 DNA is TGTGCCTGGAGTAGAGGACAGGGCACCTACGAGCAGTACTTC. Translated, it gives CAWSRGQGTYEQYF.

The J gene is TRBJ2-4, the V gene TRBV9; D gene unclear. V was trimmed by 3 bases and J by 0 bases, leaving 13 bases between them. Germline CDR1 and CDR2: SGDLS and YYNGEE. This CDR3 is 16 amino acids long. The CDR3 nucleotides are TGTGCCAGCAGCGCCGGTGGGTCGCCAGCCAAAAACATTCAGTACTTC. Translation: CASSAGGSPAKNIQYF.

In its sample, this clonotype was seen a few times. This chain connects TRBV3-1 to TRBJ2-1, with D perhaps being TRBD1 or TRBD2 (6 bases each). Trimming left V 0 bases short and J 0 bases short, with 15 bases between. In germline, CDR1 is LGHDT, CDR2 YNNKEL (reference sequence). The CDR3 totals 18 residues. The CDR3 region is CASSQDSGAPSSYNEQFF. DNA of the CDR3: TGTGCCAGCAGCCAAGATTCGGGGGCACCGAGCTCCTACAATGAGCAGTTCTTC.

Here the CDR3 reads CASSVQGAPAREQYF. For the CDR3, the DNA is TGTGCCAGTAGTGTACAGGGGGCGCCTGCTCGCGAGCAGTATTTT. The V and J genes are TRBV19 and TRBJ2-3; 9 bases agree with TRBD1. V was clipped by 5 bases and J by 11 bases; unmatched bases: 14. This CDR3 spans 15 amino acids. CDR1 and CDR2 from the germline V gene are LNHDA and SQIVND (reference sequence).

This clonotype was detected once. An end of the junction does not agree with germline; a read error may underlie this. The chain has TRBV28 and TRBJ1-2; 7 nucleotides match TRBD1. There are 15 residues in the CDR3. The germline CDR1 and CDR2 sequences are MDHEN and SYDVKM. CDR3 loop: CASSLPRDRLYGYTF. The DNA for the CDR3 is TGCGCCAGCAGTTTACCCCGGGACAGACTCTATGGCTACACCTTC.

V is TRBV5-6 and J is TRBJ2-7; TRBD2 matches 7 bases. CDR3 length: 20 amino acids. The trim removed 2 bases at V and 5 bases at J, leaving 25 bases unmatched. Per germline, CDR1 SGHDT and CDR2 YYEEEE. CDR3 in amino acids: CASSLTLFTLAEHEGNEQYF. The DNA for the CDR3 is TGTGCCAGCAGCTTAACCCTTTTTACCCTAGCGGAGCACGAGGGTAACGAGCAGTACTTC.

V usage is TRBV30 and J usage is TRBJ2-7; D remains unclear. Per the germline V gene, CDR1 is GTSNPN and CDR2 is SVGIG (reference sequence). The V end was cut by 3 bases, the J end by 4 bases, with 7 bases between. The length of the CDR3 is 11 residues. CDR3 amino acids: CAWSAEYEQYF. In DNA, the CDR3 is TGTGCCTGGAGCGCTGAATACGAGCAGTACTTC.